These 21 T cell receptor beta chains came from one sample sequenced in a study of T-cell reconstitution after alpha-beta-depleted transplantation in children. Unique molecular identifiers were incorporated during preparation of the TCRbeta library. TCRdb reanalysed the PCR reads using MiXCR and keeps one entry per CDR3 protein. The table includes 420,000 or so distinct CDR3 sequences, approximately 10% detected once. Here the sequenced sample was PBMCs from the stem cell graft donor, taken from the stem cell graft. The receptors come from a human donor who donated a stem cell graft to a child with acute myeloid leukemia.

This clonotype occurred a few times. The chain recombines TRBV14 with TRBJ2-1; D assignment may be TRBD1 or TRBD2 (5 bases each). This CDR3 comprises 14 residues. Looked up from germline, CDR1 is SGHDN and CDR2 is FVKESK. The V end was cut by 0 bases, the J end by 10 bases, with 13 bases between. The CDR3 here is CASSQDLRGEEQFF. CDR3 DNA sequence: TGTGCCAGCAGCCAAGATTTGCGAGGGGAGGAGCAGTTCTTC.

The chain uses TRBV7-2 and TRBJ2-7, with D perhaps TRBD2 (5 bases). The CDR3 has 14 residues. Germline-derived CDR1 and CDR2 are SGHTA and FQGNSA. Trimming removed 5 bases from V and 5 bases from J, with 16 bases in between. The chain's CDR3 is CASSITSAGHEQYF. The CDR3 DNA reads TGTGCCAGCAGCATTACTAGTGCCGGCCACGAGCAGTACTTC.

This clonotype was recorded many times. The chain carries TRBV12-3 or TRBV12-4 and TRBJ2-1; no firm D call. V lost 6 bases and J 6 bases, leaving 15 bases between the germline ends. This CDR3 region has 14 residues. In nucleotides, the CDR3 is TGTGCCAGCAGCTTCCACCTGGTAACCAATGAGCAGTTCTTC. Translation gives CASSFHLVTNEQFF.

The chain links TRBV6-5 to TRBJ1-1; no clear D gene. The CDR3 covers 15 residues. Trimming stripped 10 bases from V and 1 base from J, with 19 bases between. Germline values: CDR1 MNHEY, CDR2 SVGAGI. CDR3 bases: TGTGCCACCACTTTGCGGGCTTGGGGGAACACTGAAGCTTTCTTT. Amino acid sequence: CATTLRAWGNTEAFF.

This clonotype was seen more than once but under ten times. The chain recombines TRBV11-1 with TRBJ2-5, with TRBD2 matching over 11 bases. CDR1 is SGHAT, CDR2 FQDESV, per germline (reference sequence). This CDR3 has 18 residues. The J segment lost 5 bases and the V segment lost 5 bases, leaving 16 bases of the junction unmatched. The CDR3 DNA follows: TGTGCCAGCAGCCCACCCTCGGGGCTAGCGGGAGGCAGGGAGACCCAGTACTTC. It translates to CASSPPSGLAGGRETQYF.

Of note for this clonotype: The junction does not match germline at one end; this may be a read error. The rearrangement joins TRBV7-7 to TRBJ2-1; D is uncertain. The CDR3 covers 13 residues. Per germline, CDR1 SSHAT and CDR2 FNYEAQ (reference sequence). CDR3 amino acids: CASSLSPHGEQFF. The CDR3 coding sequence is TGTGCTAGCAGCTTAAGCCCACATGGCGAGCAGTTCTTC.

This chain links TRBV6-1 with TRBJ2-2; D perhaps matches TRBD2 (6 bases). Germline V gives CDR1 MNHNS, CDR2 SASEGT. V lost 5 bases to trimming and J lost 2 bases, with 12 bases between them. The CDR3 consists of 15 residues. The CDR3 region has the DNA TGTGCCAGCAGTCGCGGCGGGGTCAACACCGGGGAGCTGTTTTTT. This codes for CASSRGGVNTGELFF.

This rearrangement joins TRBV20-1 to TRBJ1-6; D unclear. The germline V gene encodes CDR1 DFQATT and CDR2 SNEGSKA (reference sequence). The CDR3 has 16 residues. The V and J ends lost 0 bases and 0 bases respectively, with 9 bases between them. The CDR3, as DNA: TGCAGTGCTAGAGACGCTGGGAGCTCCTATAATTCACCCCTCCACTTT. Translating it yields CSARDAGSSYNSPLHF.

The V and J genes are TRBV27 and TRBJ1-4; 8 positions match TRBD1. The J segment lost 8 bases and the V segment lost 7 bases, leaving 9 bases of the junction unmatched. The CDR3 sequence is 14 residues long. Germline V gene sequence: CDR1 MNHEY, CDR2 SMNVEV (reference sequence). The CDR3 loop reads CASKPGQDLEKLFF. Here the CDR3 DNA reads TGTGCCAGCAAACCGGGACAGGACCTCGAAAAACTGTTTTTT.

This clonotype appeared a few times. V gene TRBV2 combines with J gene TRBJ1-2; D call uncertain. CDR3 length equals 14 residues. CDR1 is SNHLY and CDR2 is FYNNEI in the germline V gene. V was clipped by 4 bases and J by 8 bases, with 17 bases between them. The DNA of the CDR3 is TGTGCCAGCAGTGCCTCGGGCCCGGCGGGAGGCTACACCTTC. Its translation is CASSASGPAGGYTF.

In this sample, this clonotype turned up a few times. The V and J genes are TRBV12-3 or TRBV12-4 and TRBJ2-2, with D perhaps assigned TRBD1 or TRBD2 (5 bases each). The CDR3 loop spans 13 amino acids. Trimming removed 8 bases from V and 6 bases from J, with 13 bases in between. This chain's CDR3 is CASLRMGAGELFF. For the CDR3, the DNA is TGTGCCAGCCTCAGGATGGGGGCCGGGGAGCTGTTTTTT.

This clonotype was observed a few times. The V call is TRBV12-3 or TRBV12-4, the J call TRBJ2-4; D is undetermined. V gave up 4 bases and J gave up 8 bases, with 15 bases separating them. There are 14 residues in the CDR3. CDR3 amino acids: CASSSGYSTYIQYF. The CDR3 DNA reads TGTGCCAGCAGTTCGGGTTACAGTACCTACATTCAGTACTTC.

The genes are TRBV11-2 and TRBJ2-5; D ambiguous. The length of the CDR3 is 13 residues. V was shortened by 5 bases and J by 2 bases, with 9 bases between the two germline ends. The germline CDR1 and CDR2 sequences are SGHAT and FQNNGV. The CDR3 DNA follows: TGTGCCAGCAGCCAACACATACAAGAGACCCAGTACTTC. This encodes CASSQHIQETQYF.

This clonotype occurred many times. The chain has TRBV5-1 and TRBJ1-5; no clear D gene. The germline V gene has CDR1 SGHRS and CDR2 YFSETQ. Trimming took off 4 bases at V and 0 bases at J, with 11 bases between the two ends. The CDR3 spans 15 residues. The CDR3 DNA reads as TGCGCCAGCAGCACAGACGGGTATAGCAATCAGCCCCAGCATTTT. This gives the protein CASSTDGYSNQPQHF. Filled out from reference TRBV5-1 and TRBJ1-5, the complete variable domain reads KAGVTQTPRYLIKTRGQQVTLSCSPISGHRSVSWYQQTPGQGLQFLFEYFSETQRNKGNFPGRFSGRQFSNSRSEMNVSTLELGDSALYLCASSTDGYSNQPQHFGDGTRLSIL.

This clonotype showed up many times. This chain connects TRBV7-2 to TRBJ2-4, with a weak D call TRBD2 (6 bases). Deletions cut 4 bases from V and 0 bases from J, with 7 bases between. The CDR3 has 14 amino acids. Germline V gene sequence: CDR1 SGHTA, CDR2 FQGNSA. The CDR3 protein is CASSWGLAKNIQYF. The CDR3 nucleotides are TGTGCCAGCAGCTGGGGACTAGCCAAAAACATTCAGTACTTC.

In this sample, this clonotype turned up many times. The V and J genes are TRBV2 and TRBJ2-1, with 10 bases aligning to TRBD2. The junction had 6 bases not matched to a gene; V was cut back by 10 bases and J by 3 bases. Germline V CDR1 and CDR2: SNHLY, FYNNEI. This CDR3 region has 14 residues. Here the CDR3 reads CATLIAGGYNEQFF. CDR3 in DNA: TGTGCCACCCTTATAGCGGGAGGCTACAATGAGCAGTTCTTC. The full variable domain, rest sourced from reference TRBV2 and TRBJ2-1, is EPEVTQTPSHQVTQMGQEVILRCVPISNHLYFYWYRQILGQKVEFLVSFYNNEISEKSEIFDDQFSVERPDGSNFTLKIRSTKLEDSAMYFCATLIAGGYNEQFFGPGTRLTVL.

In this sample, this clonotype turned up many times. The V call is TRBV20-1, the J call TRBJ2-7; D might be TRBD2 (5 bases). CDR1 and CDR2 (germline): DFQATT, SNEGSKA (reference sequence). The V gene lost 1 base and the J gene lost 4 bases, with 14 bases spanning the gap. The CDR3 length is 14 residues. In DNA, the CDR3 is TGCAGTGCTAGAGGCGAGGACTTTACGTACGAGCAGTACTTC. This gives the protein CSARGEDFTYEQYF.

The rearrangement links TRBV18 to TRBJ1-1; possibly TRBD1 for D (6 bases). V gave up 1 base and J gave up 2 bases, with 8 bases separating them. CDR1 is KGHSH and CDR2 is LQKENI in the germline V gene. CDR3 length equals 14 residues. The CDR3 region is CASSPRTDNTEAFF. The DNA for the CDR3 is TGTGCCAGCTCACCACGGACAGATAACACTGAAGCTTTCTTT.

Comments on this clonotype: The junction shows a germline mismatch at one end, possibly a read error. The rearrangement links TRBV20-1 to TRBJ2-7; D unclear. The germline V gene encodes CDR1 DFQATT and CDR2 SNEGSKA (reference sequence). The CDR3 extends over 11 amino acids. CDR3 in DNA: TGCAGTGCTAGAGACATCTACGTGCAGTACTTC. Translated: CSARDIYVQYF.

The chain joins TRBV5-8 to TRBJ2-1; 8 bases align to TRBD1. This CDR3 is 15 amino acids long. Looked up from germline, CDR1 is SGHTS and CDR2 is YDEGEE. V dropped 0 bases and J dropped 6; count of bases not matched to a gene: 5. The CDR3: CASSLGTGFANEQFF. CDR3 nucleotide sequence: TGTGCCAGCAGCTTGGGGACAGGGTTCGCCAATGAGCAGTTCTTC.

This clonotype was detected a few times. V and J are TRBV20-1 and TRBJ2-3, with no clear D. The CDR3 has 13 residues. Trimming shortened V by 0 bases and J by 7 bases, and 11 bases separated the two germline ends. Germline CDR1 DFQATT, CDR2 SNEGSKA (reference sequence). Written as DNA, the CDR3 is TGCAGTGCTAGAGATAGTGGCGGCTATACGCAGTATTTT. This encodes CSARDSGGYTQYF.